This TCR beta chain was sequenced during a study of long-term antiretroviral therapy in people with HIV (dated by TCRdb to between 2022 and 2023). About the study as a whole: Collection of the earliest samples took place about a decade ahead of the 2015 WHO recommendation for immediate ART, at a time when ART was typically delayed until CD4 counts fell. A retrospective serial study tested whether ART initiation and durable HIV suppression were associated with changes in peripheral blood TRB repertoire composition and diversity. A total of roughly 200 cryopreserved PBMC samples came from around 30 adults with confirmed HIV infection and were collected serially over a mean of around 6 years (range 1-12). About 35% of the 30 participants with HIV were female. No cross-contamination during QIAcube processing was seen in test extractions of a monoclonal T-cell line run alongside about 33 polyclonal samples. Broader findings and caveats from the paper: Because pre-ART samples had limited cell numbers, unsorted PBMC were profiled rather than sorted CD4+ and CD8+ T cells. Starting ART was linked to a significant rise in TRB diversity, yet even after long-term ART the diversity remained significantly lower than in transplant donor controls. The repertoire was dominated across all time points by expanded TRB clones identified before ART initiation, although this dominance was seen to fluctuate and to decrease in many PLHIV after ART. Inferences about post-ART repertoire changes were limited because no data were available on ART adherence, viral resistance or therapy changes. The samples were dated from about 2004 to 2018, and the ART regimens that were used may be less effective than current ART regimens. Because PBMC availability was limited, only the TCR beta chain was sequenced, with no alpha chain pairing. CDR3 length ranges in HIV repertoires were narrower than in controls, and network structure suggested an antigen-experienced repertoire with only a slight naive shift after ART.

To be included, a participant needed at least one PBMC sample from before ART initiation plus at least two post-ART samples. Every participant with HIV received treatment in the United States of America. Cryopreserved samples of about 1-10 million PBMC were thawed and washed before DNA extraction. At the time of the earliest PBMC sample, participants with HIV were aged between about 20 and 54 years. PBMC samples from each participant spanned 1-4 timepoints before ART initiation and 2-8 timepoints after ART initiation, with a median of 7 samples. For every participant, serial HIV viral load, CD4+ T-cell count, ART history and demographic data were obtained. Genomic DNA was extracted from unsorted PBMC with a Qiagen kit on a QIAcube, with processing performed in batches of 12 samples. The CDR3 measures 16 amino acids from cysteine to phenylalanine. The DNA shown is the 48-base CDR3, in frame from base 1. After removal of 8 bases from V and 1 base from J, the junction retains 9 bases not matched to a gene. CDR1 MDHEN and CDR2 SYDVKM were looked up in the germline V gene.

With regard to this clone: Its antigen has not been determined. Base qualities are not at hand, and no much larger clone is one base apart.

Sequencing of the TRB variable region was done with the immunoSEQ hsTCRB v3.0 assay at survey level resolution. TRB sequencing targeted a depth of roughly 35,000-55,000 T-cell genomes per sample. TRB libraries were pooled and sequenced on an Illumina MiSeq using a v3 150-cycle kit. Processing in the source paper ran as follows. Analysis of repertoires was carried out in R inside a reproducible Nextflow workflow spanning QC, data transformation and analysis. LymphoSeq2, an R package for AIRR-Seq data exploration, was used to implement custom analyses. Several samples yielding fewer than 5000 total TRB sequences were excluded, leaving 188 analyzed HIV repertoires. Among the 190 or so HIV repertoires that were kept, approximately 61 were collected before ART initiation and some 130 were collected after ART initiation. Repertoires were downsampled to 5000 TRB nucleotide sequences, and summary statistics were averaged over 100 downsampling iterations. TRB sequences were retained for analysis only if CDR3 regions of at least seven amino acids were present. A Shannon entropy-derived clonality score and the Gini coefficient were used to measure diversity. In the repertoire networks, any two of the top 5000 CDR3 amino acid sequences were linked whenever the two sequences differed by an edit distance of one. GLIPH2 predicted antigen specificity groups and MHC restriction for TRB CDR3 amino acid sequences. To flag known CMV, EBV, HIV or tissue antigen associations, CDR3 amino acid sequences were matched against VDJdb and McPAS-TCR. Pre-ART, post-ART and control groups were compared with Wilcoxon signed-rank tests and Holm-Bonferroni correction. As stored in TCRdb, this immuneACCESS dataset retains in-frame rearrangements with V and J assigned. A fraction of the clones does not appear; measured against another copy, unresolved V genes explain less than half of the discrepancy, and the remainder lacks a known reason. V and J calls and clone size are copied from that table; D and trimming were computed from the DNA. In this sample the table shows 17,000 or so clones, roughly four fifths of which occur a single time. The top ten clones comprise 8.5% to 9.5% of the sample.

The material was unsorted PBMCs, obtained 0.3 years after starting antiretroviral therapy. This TCR derives from a man between 18 and 35 years old with HIV. The rearranged chain carries TRBV28 and TRBJ2-2; TRBD1 agrees with 8 junctional bases. The sequenced DNA: TGTGCCAGCCTGGACGCCGGGACAGGGAACACCGGGGAGCTGTTTTTT. It codes for CASLDAGTGNTGELFF.